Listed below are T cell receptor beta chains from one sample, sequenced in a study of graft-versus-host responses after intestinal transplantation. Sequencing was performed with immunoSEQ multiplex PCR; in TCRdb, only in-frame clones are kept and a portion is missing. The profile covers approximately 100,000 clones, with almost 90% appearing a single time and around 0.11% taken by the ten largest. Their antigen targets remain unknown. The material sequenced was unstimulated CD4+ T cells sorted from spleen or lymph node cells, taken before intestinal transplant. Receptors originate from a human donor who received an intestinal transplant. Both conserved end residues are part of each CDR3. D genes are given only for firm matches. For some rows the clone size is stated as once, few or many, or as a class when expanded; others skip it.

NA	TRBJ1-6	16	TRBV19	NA	TGTGCCAGTAGTACCCTGCGGCCCTCCTATAATTCACCCCTCCACTTT	CASSTLRPSYNSPLHF
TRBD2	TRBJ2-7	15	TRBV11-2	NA	TGTGCCAGCAGTTACCTAGCGGGGCGGACCTACGAGCAGTACTTC	CASSYLAGRTYEQYF
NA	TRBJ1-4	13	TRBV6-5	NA	TGTGCCAGCCGACGGGTGCCTAATGAAAAACTGTTTTTT	CASRRVPNEKLFF
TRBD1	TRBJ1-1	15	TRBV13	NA	TGTGCCAGCAGCAAAGGACAGGGGGTGAACACTGAAGCTTTCTTT	CASSKGQGVNTEAFF
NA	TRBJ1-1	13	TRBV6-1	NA	TGTGCCAGCAGCTCAAGTAGGGGGACTGAAGCTTTCTTT	CASSSSRGTEAFF
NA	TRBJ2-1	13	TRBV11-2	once	TGTGCCAGCAGCAAACCCAGGGGGGATGAGCAGTTCTTC	CASSKPRGDEQFF
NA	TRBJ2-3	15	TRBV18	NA	TGTGCCAGCTCACCAGGGAGTTCTAGCACAGATACGCAGTATTTT	CASSPGSSSTDTQYF
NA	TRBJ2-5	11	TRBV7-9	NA	TGTGCCACCAGGGGACTGGAGACCCAGTACTTC	CATRGLETQYF
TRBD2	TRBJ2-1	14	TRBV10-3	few	TGTGCCATCAGGTCTAGCGGGGCAGGGTATGAGCAGTTCTTC	CAIRSSGAGYEQFF
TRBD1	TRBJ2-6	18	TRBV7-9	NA	TGTGCCAGCAGGAATCGCAGGGGGACAGGCTCTGGGGCCAACGTCCTGACTTTC	CASRNRRGTGSGANVLTF
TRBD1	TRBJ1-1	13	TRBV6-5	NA	TGTGCCAGCAGACCGACAGGGGGCACTGAAGCTTTCTTT	CASRPTGGTEAFF
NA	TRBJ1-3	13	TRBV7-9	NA	TGTGCCAGCAGCCCCAATCAGGGGAACACCATATATTTT	CASSPNQGNTIYF
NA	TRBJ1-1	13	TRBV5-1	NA	TGCGCCAGCGGACTAAACCCGAACACTGAAGCTTTCTTT	CASGLNPNTEAFF
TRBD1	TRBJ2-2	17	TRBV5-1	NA	TGCGCCAGCAGCCCCAGACAGGGAACCCAACCCACCGGGGAGCTGTTTTTT	CASSPRQGTQPTGELFF
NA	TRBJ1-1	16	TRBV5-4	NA	TGTGCCAGCAGCACGCCTCAACAGGGACCGAACACTGAAGCTTTCTTT	CASSTPQQGPNTEAFF
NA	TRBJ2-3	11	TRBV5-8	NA	TGTGCCAGCAGCCTCACAGATACGCAGTATTTT	CASSLTDTQYF
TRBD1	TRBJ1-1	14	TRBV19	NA	TGTGCCAGTAGGGCAGGGGGCTCGAACACTGAAGCTTTCTTT	CASRAGGSNTEAFF
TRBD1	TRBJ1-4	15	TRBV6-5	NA	TGTGCCAGCAGTTACCTCGGGACAGGGGCTGAAAAACTGTTTTTT	CASSYLGTGAEKLFF
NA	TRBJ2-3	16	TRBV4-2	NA	TGTGCCAGCAGCCAAGATGGTAGAGGGGGAACAGATACGCAGTATTTT	CASSQDGRGGTDTQYF
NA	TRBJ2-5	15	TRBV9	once	TGTGCCAGCAGCGTTCTCTCTCAGGGGGGTGAGACCCAGTACTTC	CASSVLSQGGETQYF
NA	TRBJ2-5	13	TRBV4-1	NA	TGCGCCAGCAGCCCCGGACTACAAGAGACCCAGTACTTC	CASSPGLQETQYF
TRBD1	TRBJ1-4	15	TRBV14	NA	TGTGCCAGCAGCGCGACAGGGTCAACTAATGAAAAACTGTTTTTT	CASSATGSTNEKLFF